One and the same sample provided the 21 T cell receptor beta chains below, sequenced in a study of shared clonotypes between healthy human individuals (dated by TCRdb to the early 2020s). CD8 naive samples consisted of CD45RO-negative cells that were positively selected for CCR7, yielding a CD45RA+CCR7+ population without TemRA cells. The library was built by means of the immunoSEQ multiplex PCR assay. The table comes from immuneACCESS by way of TCRdb, which keeps in-frame sequences with V and J called. Part of the clones is missing from these tables; in studies checked, under half for an unresolved V gene and the rest for unknown reasons. This sample gives around 600,000 clones in total; about 98% of them show up just once. The ten largest clones represent 0.25% to 0.35% of the sample. Specimen: naive CD8+ T cells sorted from blood. The intended sense of this specimen's cell subset or site label: CD45RA+CCR7+. The receptors come from a man aged 25 to 40 in good health.

V and J are TRBV11-2 and TRBJ2-7, with D maybe TRBD1 (5 bases). Per the germline V gene, CDR1 is SGHAT and CDR2 is FQNNGV. Trimming pared 5 bases from V and 3 bases from J, leaving 14 bases between. The CDR3 loop spans 14 amino acids. CDR3: CASSTGHRYYEQYF. The DNA for the CDR3 is TGTGCCAGCAGCACAGGACACCGCTACTACGAGCAGTACTTC.

This chain connects TRBV9 to TRBJ2-1; 7 bases are a match to TRBD2. The CDR3 has 15 amino acids. The germline V gene has CDR1 SGDLS and CDR2 YYNGEE. Losses at the gene ends were 2 bases for V and 6 bases for J; bases not matched to a gene: 8. In nucleotides, the CDR3 is TGTGCCAGCAGCGTCAATGGACTAGGTGGCAATGAGCAGTTCTTC. Protein sequence: CASSVNGLGGNEQFF.

The chain carries TRBV25-1 and TRBJ2-7; D call uncertain. The CDR3 is 13 residues long. V was trimmed by 4 bases and J by 2 bases, leaving 9 bases between them. The germline V gene has CDR1 MGHDK and CDR2 SYGVNS. CDR3 residues: CASSVGIPYEQYF. CDR3 sequence (DNA): TGTGCCAGCAGTGTAGGGATCCCCTACGAGCAGTACTTC.

The CDR3 bases are TGTGCCAGTAGTATAGGCGGCGTTGGCGCCGGGGAGCTGTTTTTT. Translation: CASSIGGVGAGELFF. The gene calls are TRBV19 and TRBJ2-2, with D unclear. The CDR3 runs 15 residues. The germline V gene encodes CDR1 LNHDA and CDR2 SQIVND (reference sequence). The germline V and J ends were trimmed by 1 base and 6 bases, with 12 bases remaining between them.

CDR3 sequence (DNA): TGTGCCAGCAGCTTCCCAGGGGGGGCCCTCTACAATGAGCAGTTCTTC. Encoded protein: CASSFPGGALYNEQFF. This chain connects TRBV7-9 to TRBJ2-1, with D possibly being TRBD1 or TRBD2 (7 bases each). Germline CDR1 SEHNR, CDR2 FQNEAQ (reference sequence). CDR3 length equals 16 residues. Trimming removed 3 bases from V and 3 bases from J, with 15 bases in between.

This clone was recorded once. Germline and junction disagree at one end, which may indicate a read error. This sequence joins TRBV7-7 and TRBJ2-2; TRBD2 agrees at 14 bases. The CDR3 totals 14 residues. CDR1 SSHAT and CDR2 FNYEAQ come from the germline V gene (reference sequence). CDR3 protein: CASTGTSGSSELFF. The CDR3 nucleotides read TGTGCTAGCACCGGGACTAGCGGGAGTTCGGAGCTGTTTTTT.

This clone showed up just once. Other DNA sequences from this sample encode an identical CDR3 as well. The rearrangement uses TRBV6-5 and TRBJ1-5; D is unclear. The CDR3 sequence is 13 residues long. Looked up from germline, CDR1 is MNHEY and CDR2 is SVGAGI. Trimming removed 5 bases at V and 1 base at J, with 6 bases between. The CDR3 coding sequence is TGTGCCAGCAGTCTCGGGAGCAATCAGCCCCAGCATTTT. Its protein product is CASSLGSNQPQHF.

The chain employs TRBV5-1 and TRBJ1-1; D remains unclear. The germline V gene encodes CDR1 SGHRS and CDR2 YFSETQ. This CDR3 has 18 amino acids. V dropped 4 bases and J dropped 0 bases, with 22 bases sitting between them. CDR3 region: CASSHWAGGGRLNTEAFF. CDR3 in DNA: TGCGCCAGCAGCCACTGGGCAGGAGGAGGTCGCCTGAACACTGAAGCTTTCTTT. The full variable domain, with the rest looked up from reference TRBV5-1 and TRBJ1-1, is KAGVTQTPRYLIKTRGQQVTLSCSPISGHRSVSWYQQTPGQGLQFLFEYFSETQRNKGNFPGRFSGRQFSNSRSEMNVSTLELGDSALYLCASSHWAGGGRLNTEAFFGQGTRLTVV.

The J gene is TRBJ2-7, the V gene TRBV27; 13 bases align to TRBD2. Per germline, CDR1 MNHEY and CDR2 SMNVEV (reference sequence). The junction had 6 bases not matched to a gene; V was cut back by 6 bases and J by 7 bases. This CDR3 comprises 14 residues. The CDR3 DNA reads as TGTGCCAGCAGCGGACTAGCGGGAGCTCTTGAGCAGTACTTC. This translates into CASSGLAGALEQYF.

The chain carries TRBV11-3 and TRBJ2-1; 8 nucleotides line up with TRBD1. The length of the CDR3 is 20 residues. The V and J ends lost 5 bases and 5 bases, in that order; junction bases with no gene match: 23. The germline V gene has CDR1 SGHNT and CDR2 YENEEA. The CDR3: CASSPGQGQVESGTNNEQFF. The CDR3 DNA is TGTGCCAGCAGCCCTGGACAGGGACAGGTGGAGTCGGGCACCAACAATGAGCAGTTCTTC.

The rearrangement uses TRBV9 and TRBJ2-1; D may be TRBD1 or TRBD2 (6 bases each). CDR3 length: 16 amino acids. The germline V gene encodes CDR1 SGDLS and CDR2 YYNGEE. V shed 3 bases and J shed 1 base, with 14 bases lying between them. In DNA, the CDR3 is TGTGCCAGCAGCGCACACAGGGAGGTTTCCTACAATGAGCAGTTCTTC. This encodes CASSAHREVSYNEQFF.

This chain joins TRBV29-1 and TRBJ2-7; either TRBD1 or TRBD2 may fit D (5 bases each). Trimming left V 6 bases short and J 1 base short, with 13 bases between. Germline values: CDR1 SQVTM, CDR2 ANQGSEA. There are 13 residues in the CDR3. The CDR3 loop reads CSVYERGSYEQYF. In DNA form, the CDR3 reads TGCAGCGTCTACGAGAGGGGTTCCTACGAGCAGTACTTC.

The V call is TRBV25-1, the J call TRBJ1-5; 8 positions match TRBD1. V trimming: 3 bases; J trimming: 2 bases; junction bases outside the gene matches: 3. Germline lookup yields CDR1 MGHDK and CDR2 SYGVNS. The CDR3 totals 15 residues. The CDR3 reads CASSEDRVGNQPQHF. The CDR3, as DNA: TGTGCCAGCAGTGAGGACAGGGTTGGCAATCAGCCCCAGCATTTT.

The genes are TRBV13 and TRBJ2-2, with D unresolved. Trimming stripped 2 bases from V and 5 bases from J, with 3 bases between. CDR1 and CDR2 from the germline V gene are PRHDT and FYEKMQ (reference sequence). The CDR3 loop spans 12 amino acids. For the CDR3, the DNA is TGTGCCAGCAGCTTACCGACCGGGGAGCTGTTTTTT. This encodes CASSLPTGELFF.

The chain links TRBV7-2 to TRBJ2-3; no clear D gene. V lost 4 bases and J 0 bases, leaving 8 bases between the germline ends. This CDR3 has 14 residues. Germline CDR1 is SGHTA and CDR2 is FQGNSA. The CDR3 DNA reads as TGTGCCAGCAGCTCCGGAACTAGCACAGATACGCAGTATTTT. As protein: CASSSGTSTDTQYF.

A single count supports this clone. The chain is built from TRBV4-1 and TRBJ1-4; the D gene is possibly TRBD1 (5 bases). The CDR3 loop spans 16 amino acids. V lost 2 bases and J lost 7, with 17 bases in between. CDR1 is MGHRA, CDR2 YSYEKL, per germline. The CDR3 sequence is CASSQLDSEGSEKLFF. DNA of the CDR3: TGCGCCAGCAGCCAACTAGACAGTGAGGGGAGTGAAAAACTGTTTTTT.

This chain connects TRBV10-3 to TRBJ2-7; D is ambiguous. The CDR3 is made up of 13 amino acids. V was trimmed by 1 base and J by 5 bases, leaving 9 bases between them. Germline V gene sequence: CDR1 ENHRY, CDR2 SYGVKD. Written as DNA, the CDR3 is TGTGCCATCAGTGAGTGGGGATTAGACGAGCAGTACTTC. It codes for CAISEWGLDEQYF.

The gene calls are TRBV27 and TRBJ2-7; 9 bases match TRBD2. The CDR3 loop spans 13 amino acids. In germline, CDR1 is MNHEY, CDR2 SMNVEV (reference sequence). The J segment lost 4 bases and the V segment lost 8 bases, leaving 6 bases of the junction unmatched. CDR3 region: CASAGTSWYEQYF. CDR3 in DNA: TGTGCCAGCGCTGGGACTAGCTGGTACGAGCAGTACTTC.

The V and J genes are TRBV5-4 and TRBJ2-2; TRBD2 matches 7 bases. Germline V gene data show CDR1 as SGHNT and CDR2 as YYREEE (reference sequence). The CDR3 sequence is 15 residues long. V trimming: 3 bases; J trimming: 1 base; junction bases outside the gene matches: 3. This CDR3 is CASSSREGNTGELFF. In DNA form, the CDR3 reads TGTGCCAGCAGCTCGAGGGAGGGGAACACCGGGGAGCTGTTTTTT. The entire variable domain, with the rest obtained from reference TRBV5-4 and TRBJ2-2, is as follows: ETGVTQSPTHLIKTRGQQVTLRCSSQSGHNTVSWYQQALGQGPQFIFQYYREEENGRGNFPPRFSGLQFPNYSSELNVNALELDDSALYLCASSSREGNTGELFFGEGSRLTVL.

This chain connects TRBV2 to TRBJ2-1, with 14 bases fitting TRBD2. The CDR3 contains 14 residues. Losses at the gene ends were 9 bases for V and 8 bases for J; bases not matched to a gene: 6. Germline V gene data show CDR1 as SNHLY and CDR2 as FYNNEI. CDR3 residues: CARTSGRAKDEQFF. The CDR3 nucleotides are TGTGCCAGGACTAGCGGGAGGGCTAAGGATGAGCAGTTCTTC.

The chain joins TRBV28 to TRBJ1-3; TRBD1 agrees at 7 bases. CDR1 and CDR2 (germline): MDHEN, SYDVKM. Germline trimming cut 1 base from V and 0 bases from J; bases unmatched to any gene: 9. This CDR3 spans 18 amino acids. In nucleotides, the CDR3 is TGTGCCAGCAGTTTATACCGATGGGCAGGGGGCTCTGGAAACACCATATATTTT. Translation gives CASSLYRWAGGSGNTIYF. Full variable domain (remainder filled in from reference TRBV28 and TRBJ1-3): DVKVTQSSRYLVKRTGEKVFLECVQDMDHENMFWYRQDPGLGLRLIYFSYDVKMKEKGDIPEGYSVSREKKERFSLILESASTNQTSMYLCASSLYRWAGGSGNTIYFGEGSWLTVV.